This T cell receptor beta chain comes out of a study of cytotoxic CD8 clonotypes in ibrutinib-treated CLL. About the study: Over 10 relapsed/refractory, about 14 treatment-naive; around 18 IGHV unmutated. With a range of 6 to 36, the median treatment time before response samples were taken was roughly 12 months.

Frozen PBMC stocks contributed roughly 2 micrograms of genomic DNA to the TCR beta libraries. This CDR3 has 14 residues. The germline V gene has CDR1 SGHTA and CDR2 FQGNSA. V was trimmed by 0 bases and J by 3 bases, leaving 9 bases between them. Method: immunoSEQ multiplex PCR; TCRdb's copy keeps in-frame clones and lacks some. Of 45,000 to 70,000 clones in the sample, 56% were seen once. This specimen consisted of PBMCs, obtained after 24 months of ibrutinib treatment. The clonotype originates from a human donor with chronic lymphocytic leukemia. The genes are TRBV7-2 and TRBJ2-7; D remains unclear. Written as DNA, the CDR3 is TGTGCCAGCAGCTTAGCTTGGGGTTTCTACGAGCAGTACTTC. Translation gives CASSLAWGFYEQYF.